These 3 T cell receptor beta chains were sequenced from one sample in a study of T-cell reconstitution after alpha-beta-depleted transplantation in children. Preparing the TCRbeta library involved the use of unique molecular identifiers. TCRdb passed the PCR reads through MiXCR, listing each CDR3 protein once. The table shows about 74,000 distinct CDR3 sequences, with around 14% occurring only once. Sequencing used PBMCs, mostly from graft donor cells, obtained 180 days after TCRalphabeta/CD19-depleted stem cell transplant. The source of these receptors is a male patient between 2 and 10 years old who had a stem cell transplant for acute lymphoblastic leukemia, so the T cells may come from the graft donor.

This clonotype turned up a few times. This chain joins TRBV29-1 and TRBJ1-2; D gene ambiguous. The CDR3 is 13 residues long. The V and J ends lost 6 bases and 7 bases respectively, with 18 bases between them. Germline V CDR1 and CDR2: SQVTM, ANQGSEA. Written as DNA, the CDR3 is TGCAGCGTCGATACTGGGTTTGAGACTGGCTACACCTTC. This encodes CSVDTGFETGYTF.

The chain couples TRBV20-1 to TRBJ1-1; unclear D gene. Germline assignment: CDR1 DFQATT and CDR2 SNEGSKA (reference sequence). There are 15 residues in the CDR3. V lost 0 bases and J 5 bases, leaving 16 bases between the germline ends. The CDR3 bases are TGCAGTGCTAGAGATCCAATCGGGAAGTGGACTGAAGCTTTCTTT. Translating it yields CSARDPIGKWTEAFF.

The chain has TRBV11-3 and TRBJ2-1, with 10 bases fitting TRBD2. Germline CDR1 reads SGHNT; CDR2 reads YENEEA. CDR3 length: 16 residues. Losses at the gene ends were 3 bases for V and 2 bases for J; bases not matched to a gene: 4. The CDR3 bases are TGTGCCAGCAGCTTGAAACTAGCGGGGCCCTACAATGAGCAGTTCTTC. Amino acids: CASSLKLAGPYNEQFF.